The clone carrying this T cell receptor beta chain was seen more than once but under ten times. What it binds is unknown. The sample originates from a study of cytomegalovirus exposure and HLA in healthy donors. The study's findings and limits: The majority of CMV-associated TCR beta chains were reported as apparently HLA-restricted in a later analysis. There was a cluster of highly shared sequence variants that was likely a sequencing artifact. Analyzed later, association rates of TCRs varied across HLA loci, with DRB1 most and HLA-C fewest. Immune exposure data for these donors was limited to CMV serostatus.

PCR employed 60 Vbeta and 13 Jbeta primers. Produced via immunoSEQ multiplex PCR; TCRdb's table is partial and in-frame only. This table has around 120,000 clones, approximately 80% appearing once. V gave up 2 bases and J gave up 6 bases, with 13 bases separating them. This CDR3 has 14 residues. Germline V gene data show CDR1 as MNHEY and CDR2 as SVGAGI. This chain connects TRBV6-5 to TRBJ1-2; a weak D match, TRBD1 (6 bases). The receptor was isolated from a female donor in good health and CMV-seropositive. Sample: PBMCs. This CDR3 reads CASSYPGQNDGYTF. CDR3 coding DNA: TGTGCCAGCAGTTACCCCGGACAGAATGATGGCTACACCTTC.